This T cell receptor beta chain was sequenced for a study of OX40 agonist ivuxolimab in advanced cancers. Study in general: Patients were given ivuxolimab, an antibody that agonizes OX40 (CD134). Overall study results and limits: Not determined was the antigen specificity of the expanded peripheral T cells.

Germline lookup yields CDR1 SGHNT and CDR2 YENEEA. The CDR3 runs to 14 residues. Trimming pared 4 bases from V and 5 bases from J, leaving 12 bases between. Measured with immunoSEQ multiplex PCR; TCRdb has only the in-frame clones, and not every one. The sample has about 76,000 clones, roughly 89% seen once. With regard to this clone: The antigen remains undetermined.

The rearrangement uses TRBV11-3 and TRBJ2-1; a possible D gene is TRBD2 (6 bases). The sequencing used CD4+ or CD8+ T cells sorted from blood, collected in a trial of the OX40 agonist ivuxolimab. The sequence derives from an adult with an advanced solid tumor such as melanoma, head and neck, liver or kidney cancer. CDR3 region: CASSSFSGDNEQFF. The CDR3 DNA sequence: TGTGCCAGCAGCTCCTTTAGCGGCGACAATGAGCAGTTCTTC.